The source of this TCR beta chain is a study of blood T cell repertoires in COVID-19. Across the study: PBMCs, B-cell-depleted T cells, or T cells were the source of the cDNA or gDNA that made up the material.

Data came from immunoSEQ multiplex PCR; TCRdb stores just in-frame clones and leaves some out. This table holds 140,000 or so clones, around 89% found once. CDR1 and CDR2 from the germline V gene are SGHAT and FQDESV (reference sequence). The CDR3 is 15 residues long. Trimming left V 6 bases short and J 6 bases short, with 17 bases between. The receptor's source is a human donor with COVID-19, enrolled during active disease. The donor label of this sample is uncertain. The chain joins TRBV11-1 to TRBJ2-2; no clear D gene. The specimen sequenced was peripheral blood. Here the CDR3 DNA reads TGTGCCAGCAGGCGCCAAGGTGGGCCCCCCGGGGAGCTGTTTTTT. Translated: CASRRQGGPPGELFF.